This T cell receptor beta chain came from a study of cytomegalovirus exposure and HLA in healthy donors. Across the whole study: Genetic ancestry analysis placed about 84% of the 398 donors that were genotyped in the Caucasian-associated cluster. Findings and limits, study-wide: V- and J-gene trimming of TCR beta was linked (in a later analysis) to a missense DCLRE1C variant.

PCR employed 60 Vbeta and 13 Jbeta primers. Sequencing used immunoSEQ multiplex PCR; TCRdb keeps in-frame clones, though not all of them. This table has fewer than 120,000 clones, 76% appearing once. V shed 4 bases and J 8 bases; nucleotides not matched to a gene: 6. Germline V gene sequence: CDR1 SGHTA, CDR2 FQGNSA. This CDR3 has 14 residues. With regard to this clone: Its antigen is not identified.

The TCR comes from a young man in good health and CMV-seropositive. The rearrangement uses TRBV7-2 and TRBJ2-1; 9 bases align to TRBD1. The specimen sequenced was PBMCs. CDR3 protein: CASSWGQGAYEQFF. CDR3 sequence (DNA): TGTGCCAGCAGCTGGGGACAGGGTGCATATGAGCAGTTCTTC.